Listed below are T cell receptor beta chains from one sample, sequenced in a study of blood T cell repertoires in COVID-19. Data came from immunoSEQ multiplex PCR; TCRdb stores just in-frame clones and leaves some out. This table holds under 200,000 clones, around 90% found once. The sample consisted of peripheral blood. The receptors come from a man aged 40-49 years with active or convalescent COVID-19. The CDR3 runs from the conserved cysteine through the conserved F or W. Some rows mark clone size as missing; the rest say once, few, many or name a class of expanded clone.

>TRBJ1-2|.|TRBV10-3
CAISEQGQDWGYTF
>TRBJ2-3|.|TRBV19
CASSISGLGSTQYF
>TRBJ2-3|.|TRBV5-4
CASSPGPSGGRADTQYF
>TRBJ2-2|.|TRBV29-1
CSVVWTGGGELFF
>TRBJ2-1|.|TRBV27
CASSLGSQGALTNEQFF
>TRBJ2-7|.|TRBV5-4
CASSSGQGKSNEQYF
>TRBJ2-3|.|TRBV3-1/TRBV3-2
CASILSPGTGVHLGILDTQYF
>TRBJ1-2|.|TRBV6-5
CASSQRTGANYGYTF
>TRBJ1-3|.|TRBV3-1/TRBV3-2
CASSRGTGNGNTIYF
>TRBJ1-5|.|TRBV5-1
CASSLTGGAGQPQHF
>TRBJ2-1|.|TRBV7-2
CASSLERGNEQFF
>TRBJ1-5|few|TRBV7-9
CASSLGGLGNQPQHF
>TRBJ2-7|.|TRBV7-2
CASSTRGAHFSYEQYF
>TRBJ1-5|.|TRBV6-2/TRBV6-3
CASSYSRTAGWDQPQHF
>TRBJ1-1|once|TRBV19
CASSIYPGLNTEAFF
>TRBJ2-7|.|TRBV6-2/TRBV6-3
CASSLKGLAGPLEQYF
>TRBJ1-4|.|TRBV5-1
CASSPGVTNEKLFF
>TRBJ1-3|.|TRBV28
CTSGGLGNTIYF
>TRBJ1-1|.|TRBV10-3
CAISEQRRENTEAFF
>TRBJ1-6|.|TRBV29-1
CSVTDRAGSPLHF
>TRBJ1-1|.|TRBV6-6
CASSYYEFPEAFF
>TRBJ2-1|.|TRBV15
CATSRDTYNEQFF
>TRBJ2-6|.|TRBV19
CASSNRGTGGTGANVLTF
>TRBJ2-7|.|TRBV12-5
CASGLWAGGSYEQYF
>TRBJ1-5|.|TRBV24-1
CATQQGFDQPQHF
>TRBJ1-1|.|TRBV6-6
CATSGTGYYTEAFF
>TRBJ1-1|.|TRBV9
CASSPRTGLATEAFF
>TRBJ2-5|.|TRBV7-9
CASSSQGLAVGETQYF
>TRBJ1-2|.|TRBV25-1
CASTLEGNYGYTF
>TRBJ2-5|.|TRBV2
CASTPGEETQYF
>TRBJ2-5|.|TRBV7-2
CASSFRRGGGETQYF
>TRBJ1-1|.|TRBV6-6
CASSYGGAAEAFF
>TRBJ1-1|.|TRBV10-2
CASSLRDRGVNTEAFF
>TRBJ2-2|.|TRBV19
CASSILGDWRNTGELFF
>TRBJ1-3|.|TRBV5-5
CASRGGRSGNTIYF
>TRBJ2-2|.|TRBV4-3
CASSQEGGRGLIGELFF
>TRBJ1-3|few|TRBV19
CASSYMVSGNTIYF
>TRBJ1-2|.|TRBV18
CASSSKPGQGNYGYTF
>TRBJ1-4|.|TRBV11-3
CASSLDILGQATNEKLFF
>TRBJ1-5|.|TRBV11-2
CASSRDRSQPQHF
>TRBJ1-1|few|TRBV29-1
CSADRVDTEAFF
>TRBJ2-3|.|TRBV7-3
CASSLGFGQGAQYF
>TRBJ1-1|.|TRBV21-1
CASSKVRLNRGHYTEAFF
>TRBJ1-3|.|TRBV28
CASSSPGQGSNTIYF